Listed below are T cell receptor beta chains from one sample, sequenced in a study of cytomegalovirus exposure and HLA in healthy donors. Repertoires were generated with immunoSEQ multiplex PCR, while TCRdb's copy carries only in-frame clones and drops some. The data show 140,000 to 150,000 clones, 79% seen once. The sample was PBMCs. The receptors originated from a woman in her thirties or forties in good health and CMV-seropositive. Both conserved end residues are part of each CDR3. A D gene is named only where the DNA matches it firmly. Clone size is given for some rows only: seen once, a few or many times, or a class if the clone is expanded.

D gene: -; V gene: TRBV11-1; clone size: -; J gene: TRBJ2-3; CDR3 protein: CASSSIRVTDTQYF; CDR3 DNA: TGTGCCAGCAGCTCAATCAGGGTCACAGATACGCAGTATTTT
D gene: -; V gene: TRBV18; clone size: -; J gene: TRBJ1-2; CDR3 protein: CASSPAERVASGYTF; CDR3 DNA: TGTGCCAGCTCACCAGCGGAGCGGGTCGCTAGTGGCTACACCTTC
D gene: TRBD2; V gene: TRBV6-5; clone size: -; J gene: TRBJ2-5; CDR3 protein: CASGPTSGGQETQYF; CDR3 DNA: TGTGCCAGCGGGCCGACTAGCGGGGGACAAGAGACCCAGTACTTC
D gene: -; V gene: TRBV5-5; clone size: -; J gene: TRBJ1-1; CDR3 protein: CASSPRVWPNTEAFF; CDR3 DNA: TGTGCCAGCAGCCCCCGGGTGTGGCCGAACACTGAAGCTTTCTTT
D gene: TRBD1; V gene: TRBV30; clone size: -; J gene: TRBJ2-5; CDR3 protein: CAWRITGGQETQYF; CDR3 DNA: TGTGCCTGGAGGATTACAGGGGGTCAAGAGACCCAGTACTTC
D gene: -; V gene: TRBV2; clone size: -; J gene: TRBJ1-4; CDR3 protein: CASSADSSRTNEKLFF; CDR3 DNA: TGTGCCAGCAGTGCGGACAGCTCCCGAACTAATGAAAAACTGTTTTTT
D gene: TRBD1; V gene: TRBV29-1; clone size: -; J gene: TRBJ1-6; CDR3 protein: CSARTGPDFNSPLHF; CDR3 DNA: TGCAGCGCCCGGACAGGGCCTGATTTTAATTCACCCCTCCACTTT
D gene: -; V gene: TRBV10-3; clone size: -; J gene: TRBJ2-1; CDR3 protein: CAISSFNEQFF; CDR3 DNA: TGTGCCATCAGTTCCTTTAATGAGCAGTTCTTC
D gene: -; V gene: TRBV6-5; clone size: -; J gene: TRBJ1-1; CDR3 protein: CASSYLGGTEAFF; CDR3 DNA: TGTGCCAGCAGTTACCTGGGGGGCACTGAAGCTTTCTTT
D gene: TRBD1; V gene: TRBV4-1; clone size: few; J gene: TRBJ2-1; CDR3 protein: CASSQGQGEYNEQFF; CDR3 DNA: TGCGCCAGCAGCCAAGGGCAGGGGGAATACAATGAGCAGTTCTTC
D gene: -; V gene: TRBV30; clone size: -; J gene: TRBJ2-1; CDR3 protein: CAWNRNPVNEQFF; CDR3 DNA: TGTGCCTGGAACAGGAACCCTGTCAATGAGCAGTTCTTC
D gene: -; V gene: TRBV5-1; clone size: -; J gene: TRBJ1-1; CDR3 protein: CASSLAGAYTEAFF; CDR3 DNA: TGCGCCAGCAGCCTGGCAGGGGCGTACACTGAAGCCTTCTTT
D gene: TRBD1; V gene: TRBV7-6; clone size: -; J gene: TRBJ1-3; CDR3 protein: CASGTGGTGNTIYF; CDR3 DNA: TGTGCCAGCGGGACAGGGGGAACAGGAAACACCATATATTTT
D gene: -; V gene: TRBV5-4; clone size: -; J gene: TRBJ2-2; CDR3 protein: CASSPPGRSKGLTGELFF; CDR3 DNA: TGTGCCAGCAGCCCCCCGGGGAGGAGTAAGGGGCTCACCGGGGAGCTGTTTTTT
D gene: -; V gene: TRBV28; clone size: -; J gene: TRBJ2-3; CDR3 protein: CASSPRRGPTDTQYF; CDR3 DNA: TGTGCCAGCAGTCCCCGGCGGGGACCCACAGATACGCAGTATTTT
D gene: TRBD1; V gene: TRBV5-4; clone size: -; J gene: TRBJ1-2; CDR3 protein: CASSLGQGLDGYTF; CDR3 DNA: TGTGCCAGCAGCTTGGGACAGGGACTAGATGGCTACACCTTC
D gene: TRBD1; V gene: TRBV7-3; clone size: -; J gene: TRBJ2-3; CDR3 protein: CASSPGTGGSDTQYF; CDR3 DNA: TGTGCCAGCAGCCCCGGGACAGGGGGCTCAGATACGCAGTATTTT
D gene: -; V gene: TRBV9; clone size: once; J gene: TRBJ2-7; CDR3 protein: CASIGLSSYEQYF; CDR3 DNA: TGTGCCAGCATCGGACTGAGCTCCTACGAGCAGTACTTC
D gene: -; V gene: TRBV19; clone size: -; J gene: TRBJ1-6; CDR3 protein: CASSSKSTYNSPLHF; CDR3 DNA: TGTGCCAGTAGTAGTAAGTCTACCTATAATTCACCCCTCCACTTT
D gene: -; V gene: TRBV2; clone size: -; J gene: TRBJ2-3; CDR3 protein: CASTANTDTQYF; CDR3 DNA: TGTGCCAGCACTGCTAACACAGATACGCAGTATTTT
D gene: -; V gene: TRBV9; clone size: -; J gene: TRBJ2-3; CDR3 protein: CASSVQGVRTDTQYF; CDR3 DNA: TGTGCCAGCAGCGTGCAAGGGGTCCGCACAGATACGCAGTATTTT
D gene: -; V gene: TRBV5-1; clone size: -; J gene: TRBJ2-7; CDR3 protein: CASGQDMTISYEQYF; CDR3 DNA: TGCGCCAGCGGCCAGGACATGACAATATCCTACGAGCAGTACTTC
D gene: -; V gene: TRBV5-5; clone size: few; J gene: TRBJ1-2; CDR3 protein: CASSPDGAGYGYTF; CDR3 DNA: TGTGCCAGCAGTCCTGATGGGGCCGGCTATGGCTACACCTTC
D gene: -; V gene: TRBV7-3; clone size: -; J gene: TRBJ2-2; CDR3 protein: CASSLAGARTGELFF; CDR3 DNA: TGTGCCAGCAGCTTGGCAGGGGCCAGGACCGGGGAGCTGTTTTTT
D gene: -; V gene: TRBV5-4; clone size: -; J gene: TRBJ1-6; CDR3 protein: CASSKGGYNSPLHF; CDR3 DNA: TGTGCCAGCAGTAAAGGGGGCTATAATTCACCCCTCCACTTT
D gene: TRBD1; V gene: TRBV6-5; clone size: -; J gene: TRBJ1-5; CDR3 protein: CASSRQGHSNQPQHF; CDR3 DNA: TGTGCCAGCAGTCGACAGGGGCATAGCAATCAGCCCCAGCATTTT
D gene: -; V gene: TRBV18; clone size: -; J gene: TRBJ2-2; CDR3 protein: CASSPTAEGGVTGELFF; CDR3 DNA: TGTGCCAGCTCACCAACTGCGGAAGGAGGTGTCACCGGGGAGCTGTTTTTT
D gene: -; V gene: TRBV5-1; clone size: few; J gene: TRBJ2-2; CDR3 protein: CASSLGASPANTGELFF; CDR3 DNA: TGCGCCAGCAGCTTGGGAGCTAGTCCTGCCAACACCGGGGAGCTGTTTTTT
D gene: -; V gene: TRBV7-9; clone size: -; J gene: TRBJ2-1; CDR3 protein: CASSFYLGSYNEQFF; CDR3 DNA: TGTGCCAGCAGCTTCTACCTCGGCTCCTACAATGAGCAGTTCTTC
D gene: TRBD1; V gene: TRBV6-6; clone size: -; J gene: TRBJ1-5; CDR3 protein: CASSYLTGGKQPQHF; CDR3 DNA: TGTGCCAGCAGTTACCTGACAGGGGGGAAACAGCCCCAGCATTTT
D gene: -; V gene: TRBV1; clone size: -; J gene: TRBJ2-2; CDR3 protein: CTSSQKSGLTGELFF; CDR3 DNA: TGCACCAGCAGCCAAAAATCGGGACTAACCGGGGAGCTGTTTTTT
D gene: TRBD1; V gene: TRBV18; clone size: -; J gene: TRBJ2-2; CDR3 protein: CASSTDRGQTGELFF; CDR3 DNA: TGTGCCAGCTCAACTGACAGGGGGCAAACCGGGGAGCTGTTTTTT
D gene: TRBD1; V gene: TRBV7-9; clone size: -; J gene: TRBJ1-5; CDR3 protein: CSSSLGGQGARDQPQHF; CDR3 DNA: TGTTCCAGCAGCTTAGGGGGACAGGGTGCGAGGGATCAGCCCCAGCATTTT
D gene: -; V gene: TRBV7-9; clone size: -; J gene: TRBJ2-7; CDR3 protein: CASSLAGRTGKSYEQYF; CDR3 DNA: TGTGCCAGCAGCTTAGCGGGCCGAACAGGGAAATCCTACGAGCAGTACTTC
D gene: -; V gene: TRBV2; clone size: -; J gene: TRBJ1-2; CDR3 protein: CASSEVEGDYGYTF; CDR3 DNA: TGTGCCAGCAGTGAAGTGGAGGGAGACTATGGCTACACCTTC
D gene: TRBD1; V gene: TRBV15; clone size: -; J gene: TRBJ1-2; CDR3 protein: CATSRTGEHGYTF; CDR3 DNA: TGTGCCACCAGCAGGACAGGGGAGCATGGCTACACCTTC
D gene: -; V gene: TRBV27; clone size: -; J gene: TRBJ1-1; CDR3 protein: CASSDRGGFTEAFF; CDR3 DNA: TGTGCCAGCAGCGATCGGGGAGGATTCACTGAAGCTTTCTTT
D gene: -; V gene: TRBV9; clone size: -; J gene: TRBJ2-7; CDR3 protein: CASSAGGGQGYEQYF; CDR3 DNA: TGTGCCAGCAGCGCCGGGGGGGGACAGGGTTACGAGCAGTACTTC
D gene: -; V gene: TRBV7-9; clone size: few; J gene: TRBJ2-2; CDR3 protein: CASSLGRAGELFF; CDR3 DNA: TGTGCCAGCAGCTTAGGGCGGGCCGGGGAGCTGTTTTTT
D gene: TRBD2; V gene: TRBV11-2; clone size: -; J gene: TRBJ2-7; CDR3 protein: CASSPGGLAGYEQYF; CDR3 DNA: TGTGCCAGCAGCCCCGGTGGACTAGCGGGGTACGAGCAGTACTTC
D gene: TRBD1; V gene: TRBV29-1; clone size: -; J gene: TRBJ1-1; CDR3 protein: CSVVGQLNTEAFF; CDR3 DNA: TGCAGCGTTGTGGGACAGCTTAACACTGAAGCTTTCTTT
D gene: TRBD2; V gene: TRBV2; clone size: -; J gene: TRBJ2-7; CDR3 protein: CASNSAGEYEQYF; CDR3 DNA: TGTGCCAGCAACTCGGCGGGGGAATACGAGCAGTACTTC
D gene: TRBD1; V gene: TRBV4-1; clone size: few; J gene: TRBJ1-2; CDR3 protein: CASSQGQALGYGYTF; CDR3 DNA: TGCGCCAGCAGCCAGGGACAGGCCTTGGGCTATGGCTACACCTTC
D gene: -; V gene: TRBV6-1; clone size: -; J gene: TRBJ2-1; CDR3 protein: CASSKDPTAFDEQFF; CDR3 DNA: TGTGCCAGCAGTAAAGACCCGACTGCATTCGATGAGCAGTTCTTC
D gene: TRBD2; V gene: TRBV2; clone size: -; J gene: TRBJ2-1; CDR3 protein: CASTTSGGYEQFF; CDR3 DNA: TGTGCCAGCACGACTAGCGGGGGTTATGAGCAGTTCTTC
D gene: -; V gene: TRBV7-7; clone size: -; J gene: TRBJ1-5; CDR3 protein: CASSLEEGQPQHF; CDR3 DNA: TGTGCCAGCAGCTTGGAGGAGGGTCAGCCCCAGCATTTT
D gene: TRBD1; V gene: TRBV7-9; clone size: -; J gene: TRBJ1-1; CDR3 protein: CASSLGVSGGTEAFF; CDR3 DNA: TGTGCCAGCAGCTTAGGGGTCTCAGGGGGCACTGAAGCTTTCTTT
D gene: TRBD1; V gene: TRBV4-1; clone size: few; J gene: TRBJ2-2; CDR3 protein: CASSLIQGRPTGELFF; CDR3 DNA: TGCGCCAGCAGCCTTATACAGGGGCGCCCCACCGGGGAGCTGTTTTTT